This T cell receptor beta chain was captured by sequencing in a study of blood T cell repertoires in COVID-19. Study-wide background: Sites across the United States, Italy and Spain contributed samples from acute and convalescent COVID-19. PBMCs, B-cell-depleted T cells, or T cells provided the cDNA or gDNA that made up the material.

Looked up from germline, CDR1 is PRHDT and CDR2 is FYEKMQ (reference sequence). The CDR3 length is 17 residues. V was pared by 0 bases and J by 9 bases, with 14 bases of the junction left unmatched. Per the original data handling: Nucleated cell number was recorded as an estimate derived from reference gene primer amplification. Produced via immunoSEQ multiplex PCR; TCRdb's table is partial and in-frame only. V, J and clone size were drawn from that table, and D and trimming were deduced from the DNA. The top ten hold around 4% of the sample, which has around 270,000 clones, 84% seen once. Sequenced material: peripheral blood. The chain joins TRBV13 to TRBJ1-1, with 9 bases lining up with TRBD1. The TCR sequence derives from a man aged 55 to 69 with acute or convalescent COVID-19. CDR3 sequence: CASSLGLGTGRRTQAFF. The CDR3, as DNA: TGTGCCAGCAGCTTAGGCCTTGGGACAGGGCGGAGAACCCAAGCTTTCTTT.